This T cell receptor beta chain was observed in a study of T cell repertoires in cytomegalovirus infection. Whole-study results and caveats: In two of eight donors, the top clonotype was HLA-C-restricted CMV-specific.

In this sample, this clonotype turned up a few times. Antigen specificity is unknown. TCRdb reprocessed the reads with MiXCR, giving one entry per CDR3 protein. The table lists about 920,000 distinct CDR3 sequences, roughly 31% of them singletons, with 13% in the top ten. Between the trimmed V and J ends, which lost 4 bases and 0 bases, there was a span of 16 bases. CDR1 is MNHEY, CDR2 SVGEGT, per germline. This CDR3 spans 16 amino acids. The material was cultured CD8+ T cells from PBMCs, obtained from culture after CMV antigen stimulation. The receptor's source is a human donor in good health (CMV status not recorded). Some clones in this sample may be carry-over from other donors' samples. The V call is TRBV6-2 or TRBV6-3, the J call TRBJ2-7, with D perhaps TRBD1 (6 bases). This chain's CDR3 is CASSSTLQGSSYEQYF. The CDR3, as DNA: TGTGCCAGCAGTTCCACCTTACAGGGATCCTCCTACGAGCAGTACTTC.